The 25 T cell receptor beta chains listed next were all sequenced from one sample in a study of breast tumors, draining lymph nodes, adjacent tissues. TCRdb redid the calling of the multiplex PCR reads with MiXCR, one entry per CDR3 protein. The repertoire holds about 66,000 distinct CDR3 sequences, with over 40% as singletons. Sample: breast tumor tissue. All receptors come from a female donor with breast cancer. Some clones in this sample may be carry-over from other donors' samples.

The table lists this clonotype with many counts. The chain employs TRBV6-1 and TRBJ2-1, with D perhaps matching TRBD2 (5 bases). Per the germline V gene, CDR1 is MNHNS and CDR2 is SASEGT. The CDR3 length is 13 residues. V shed 10 bases and J shed 8 bases, with 18 bases lying between them. The CDR3 here is CATGWGEYHEQFF. CDR3 DNA: TGTGCCACGGGATGGGGAGAATATCATGAGCAGTTCTTC.

The V gene is TRBV10-3, the J gene TRBJ2-2; 10 bases align to TRBD1. This CDR3 is built from 15 residues. In germline, CDR1 is ENHRY, CDR2 SYGVKD. V was clipped by 6 bases and J by 5 bases; unmatched bases: 6. CDR3 bases: TGTGCCATCAGCCGGGACAGGGGTCGGACCGGGGAGCTGTTTTTT. As protein: CAISRDRGRTGELFF.

The sample holds many counts of this clonotype. A much larger clone is a single base away; this may be a read error. V usage is TRBV20-1 and J usage is TRBJ1-6; 7 bases fit TRBD1. Germline assignment: CDR1 DFQATT and CDR2 SNEGSKA (reference sequence). V gave up 0 bases and J gave up 9 bases; unmatched junction bases: 11. This CDR3 is built from 16 residues. CDR3 sequence (DNA): TGCAGTGCTAGAGATTATTCAGGACAGGCCAGTTCACCCCTCCACTTT. This encodes CSARDYSGQASSPLHF.

Points on this clonotype: A much larger clone differs by one base, so this may be a read error. In this CDR3 the conserved last residue, phenylalanine or tryptophan, is missing, so a read error is likely. This rearrangement joins TRBV6-1 to TRBJ2-2; unclear D gene. The CDR3 sequence is 12 residues long. The germline V and J ends were trimmed by 6 bases and 6 bases, with 8 bases remaining between them. Germline V lookup: CDR1 MNHNS, CDR2 SASEGT. CDR3 nucleotide sequence: TGTGCCAGCAGAGATGGAGCCGGGGAGCTGTTTCTT. Its protein product is CASRDGAGELFL.

The chain uses TRBV12-3 or TRBV12-4 and TRBJ1-3; D ambiguous. V gave up 6 bases and J gave up 0 bases, with 9 bases separating them. This CDR3 comprises 14 residues. The CDR3 region is CASSPQSSGNTIYF. Here the CDR3 DNA reads TGTGCCAGCAGCCCCCAGAGCTCTGGAAACACCATATATTTT.

This clonotype was recorded many times. The J gene is TRBJ2-5, the V gene TRBV14, with D possibly called TRBD1 or TRBD2 (5 bases each). In germline, CDR1 is SGHDN, CDR2 FVKESK. This CDR3 comprises 16 residues. V dropped 0 bases and J dropped 5 bases, with 16 bases sitting between them. For the CDR3, the DNA is TGTGCCAGCAGCCAAGATTCCAGCCTTGGGACGGAGACCCAGTACTTC. Translated: CASSQDSSLGTETQYF.

With respect to this clonotype: Since no conserved phenylalanine or tryptophan closes the CDR3, a read error is the likely cause. Because the CDR3's place on the DNA is in doubt, the DNA is left out and the CDR3 is given as listed by TCRdb. The chain recombines TRBV7-8 with TRBJ2-7; the D call of TRBD2 is as the table states it, not checked on the DNA. Germline-derived CDR1 and CDR2 are SGHVS and FQNEAQ. The CDR3 length equals 9 residues, ends included. The CDR3 loop reads CASSSRLAG.

This clonotype has ten or more counts. The chain has TRBV4-2 and TRBJ1-3; 7 bases agree with TRBD1. Per germline, CDR1 LGHNA and CDR2 YNFKEQ. The CDR3 is 16 residues long. V gave up 4 bases and J gave up 2 bases; unmatched junction bases: 8. The CDR3 here is CASSRRQGTPGNTIYF. The CDR3 DNA is TGTGCCAGCAGCCGAAGACAGGGAACCCCTGGAAACACCATATATTTT.

Sample share makes this clonotype medium-sized (0.01 to 0.1%). The chain couples TRBV14 to TRBJ1-6; tentative D call: TRBD1 (6 bases). This CDR3 spans 15 amino acids. The germline V and J ends were trimmed by 3 bases and 15 bases, with 21 bases remaining between them. CDR1 SGHDN and CDR2 FVKESK come from the germline V gene. CDR3: CASSQDSNRPGLLHF. CDR3 bases: TGTGCCAGCAGCCAGGACAGTAATCGACCGGGACTCCTCCACTTT.

In its sample, this clonotype was seen many times. The V call is TRBV10-3, the J call TRBJ2-7; the D is unclear. CDR3 size: 14 residues. Trimming took off 2 bases at V and 2 bases at J, with 10 bases between the two ends. Germline CDR1 is ENHRY and CDR2 is SYGVKD. In DNA form, the CDR3 reads TGTGCCATCAGTGAGAAGACCGAGACCTACGAGCAGTACTTC. Translated: CAISEKTETYEQYF.

Points on this clonotype: Because it lacks the conserved phenylalanine or tryptophan at the end, this CDR3 is likely a read error. Because the CDR3's place on the DNA is in doubt, the DNA is left out and the CDR3 is given as listed by TCRdb. The gene calls are TRBV7-6 and TRBJ2-3; the table's D call TRBD2 went unverified against the DNA. Germline V gives CDR1 SGHVS, CDR2 FNYEAQ. Termini included, the CDR3 measures 11 amino acids. The CDR3 is CASSYRDSGTY.

Ten or more counts support this clonotype. The chain couples TRBV7-6 to TRBJ2-7, with 8 bases aligning to TRBD2. V trimming: 6 bases; J trimming: 2 bases; junction bases outside the gene matches: 6. Germline values: CDR1 SGHVS, CDR2 FNYEAQ. This CDR3 has 14 residues. The CDR3 bases are TGTGCCAGCAGACAGCGGGAGTCCGCCTACGAGCAGTACTTC. Its protein product is CASRQRESAYEQYF.

This clonotype was detected many times. The CDR3: CASTDRNYNSPLHF. The DNA of the CDR3 is TGTGCCAGTACGGACAGGAATTATAATTCACCCCTCCACTTT. V gene TRBV19 combines with J gene TRBJ1-6; 7 nucleotides align to TRBD1. V lost 7 bases to trimming and J lost 4 bases; unmatched junction nucleotides: 4. Germline V gene sequence: CDR1 LNHDA, CDR2 SQIVND (reference sequence). The CDR3 runs to 14 residues.

This chain connects TRBV5-4 to TRBJ1-6, with TRBD1 matching 8 bases. This CDR3 spans 17 amino acids. The V segment lost 0 bases and the J segment 7 bases; nucleotides outside the gene matches: 9. Germline loops: CDR1 SGHNT, CDR2 YYREEE (reference sequence). CDR3 loop: CASSLVGQGVRNSPLHF. CDR3 sequence (DNA): TGTGCCAGCAGCTTGGTCGGACAGGGTGTCCGGAATTCACCCCTCCACTTT.

This clonotype came up once. A junction end diverges from the germline sequence, so it may reflect a read error. V and J are TRBV3-1 and TRBJ1-1; D is uncertain. This CDR3 is 12 amino acids long. Germline values: CDR1 LGHDT, CDR2 YNNKEL (reference sequence). The CDR3 spells CASSHAGTEAFF. The DNA for the CDR3 is TGTGCCAGTAGCCATGCCGGAACTGAAGCTTTCTTT.

J is TRBJ2-2 and V is TRBV7-9, with 13 bases identical to TRBD2. This CDR3 has 17 amino acids. CDR1 SEHNR and CDR2 FQNEAQ come from the germline V gene (reference sequence). The ends lost 1 base at V and 5 bases at J; junction bases unmatched: 4. CDR3 loop: CASSLGLAGGRTGELFF. Written as DNA, the CDR3 is TGTGCCAGCAGCTTAGGACTAGCGGGAGGTCGAACCGGGGAGCTGTTTTTT.

This clonotype has more than one count but fewer than ten. The chain couples TRBV3-1 to TRBJ2-3; perhaps TRBD2 as D (5 bases). Looked up from germline, CDR1 is LGHDT and CDR2 is YNNKEL (reference sequence). CDR3 length: 16 residues. V was clipped by 0 bases and J by 1 base, with 11 bases between them. The CDR3 DNA reads as TGTGCCAGCAGCCAAGAGTCCCTAGCAGGCACAGATACGCAGTATTTT. The encoded protein is CASSQESLAGTDTQYF.

J is TRBJ2-5 and V is TRBV7-3; possible D gene TRBD2, 5 bases. This CDR3 has 14 amino acids. The V end was cut by 6 bases, the J end by 5 bases, with 16 bases between. Germline V gives CDR1 SGHTA, CDR2 FQGTGA. The CDR3 sequence: CASSPDGILETQYF. The CDR3 DNA sequence: TGTGCCAGCAGTCCTGACGGGATTCTGGAGACCCAGTACTTC.

Remarks on this clonotype: With a much larger clone just one base away, this may be a read error. J is TRBJ2-7 and V is TRBV27; a weak D match, TRBD2 (5 bases). This CDR3 contains 13 residues. The V end was cut by 7 bases, the J end by 3 bases, with 13 bases between. Germline CDR1 is MNHEY and CDR2 is SMNVEV (reference sequence). CDR3: CASTRIRDYEQYF. The CDR3 bases are TGTGCCAGCACCCGGATCCGGGACTACGAGCAGTACTTC.

The gene calls are TRBV12-3 or TRBV12-4 and TRBJ2-1, with D perhaps given as TRBD1 or TRBD2 (5 bases each). V was pared by 3 bases and J by 0 bases, with 9 bases between. This CDR3 comprises 15 residues. Written as DNA, the CDR3 is TGTGCCAGCAGTTTCGGGGCGAGCTCCTACAATGAGCAGTTCTTC. This codes for CASSFGASSYNEQFF.

Notes on this clonotype: Being one base from a much bigger clone, this may be a read error. The chain couples TRBV5-4 to TRBJ2-2, with D hard to call. Germline V lookup: CDR1 SGHNT, CDR2 YYREEE (reference sequence). The CDR3 spans 14 residues. Trimming took 0 bases from V and 4 from J, leaving 7 bases between them. CDR3 bases: TGTGCCAGCAGCTTGGGTAGGACCACCGGGGAGCTGTTTTTT. Translating gives CASSLGRTTGELFF.

Comments on this clonotype: Compared with germline, one end of the junction differs, possibly owing to a read error. The V gene is TRBV19, the J gene TRBJ1-4, with 12 bases aligning to TRBD1. This CDR3 comprises 19 residues. CDR1 LNHDA and CDR2 SQIVND come from the germline V gene (reference sequence). CDR3 DNA sequence: TGTGCCAGTATCAGCCGAGGGACAGGGGGCTATACAACTAATGAAAACCTGTCTTTT. Translated, it gives CASISRGTGGYTTNENLSF.

The V gene is TRBV9, the J gene TRBJ2-2; 14 bases align to TRBD2. The CDR3 runs 18 residues. Germline loops: CDR1 SGDLS, CDR2 YYNGEE. The trim removed 0 bases at V and 0 bases at J, leaving 1 base unmatched. CDR3 amino acids: CASSVATSGGANTGELFF. The CDR3 DNA reads as TGTGCCAGCAGCGTAGCGACTAGCGGGGGGGCGAACACCGGGGAGCTGTTTTTT.

Of note for this clonotype: At one of its ends the junction is not consistent with the germline gene, which may arise from a read error. The genes are TRBV5-1 and TRBJ1-2; 8 nucleotides agree with TRBD1. The CDR3 sequence is 18 residues long. Germline CDR1 is SGHRS and CDR2 is YFSETQ. The CDR3 DNA reads as TGCGCCAGCAGCTTAGGGGCAGGGGGCGTCCCTGGCAACTATGGCTACGCCTTC. Protein sequence: CASSLGAGGVPGNYGYAF.

This clonotype has at least ten counts. The rearrangement uses TRBV6-2 or TRBV6-3 and TRBJ1-2, with D possibly being TRBD1 (6 bases). Between the trimmed V and J ends, which lost 4 bases and 2 bases, there was a span of 14 bases. CDR1 MNHEY and CDR2 SVGEGT come from the germline V gene. This CDR3 comprises 15 residues. The CDR3 nucleotides are TGTGCCAGCAGTTCCCGACCCACAGGGAACTATGGCTACACCTTC. It is translated as CASSSRPTGNYGYTF.